Listed below are T cell receptor beta chains from one sample, sequenced in a study of blood T cell repertoires in COVID-19. Libraries were prepared by immunoSEQ multiplex PCR; TCRdb keeps only in-frame clonotypes and omits some of them. Counted here are 110,000 to 150,000 clones, roughly three quarters occurring once; the ten biggest clones make up less than 2.5%. The sequencing sample was made of peripheral blood. The receptor set was obtained from a woman aged 55-69 years with acute or convalescent COVID-19. Each CDR3 is given with its conserved first and last residue. A D gene is named only where the DNA matches it firmly. A row's size may be missing; if present it is once, few, many or a size class.

j_call v_call d_call clone_size cdr3_nt cdr3_aa
TRBJ2-1 TRBV10-2 TRBD1 - TGCGCCAGCAGTGACCGTTCAGGGGGGCAGTTCTTC CASSDRSGGQFF
TRBJ2-7 TRBV7-9 - - TGTGCCAGCAGCGCTAGCGTTGGGGGACCCCGTTACTTC CASSASVGGPRYF
TRBJ1-3 TRBV6-5 TRBD1 - TGTGCCAGCAGTCGACAGGGGGCCCGGGCAAACACCATATATTTT CASSRQGARANTIYF
TRBJ2-7 TRBV28 TRBD2 - TGTGCCAGCAGTTTTCTGGGACTAGCGGGTTTTGCTTCCTACGAGCAGTACTTC CASSFLGLAGFASYEQYF
TRBJ2-7 TRBV13 - - TGTGCCAGCAGTTCACAGGGCGAGCAGTACTTC CASSSQGEQYF
TRBJ2-2 TRBV19 TRBD2 - TGTGCCAGTAACACAATTTCACTCACTAGCGGGAGTGGCACCGGGGAGCTGTTTTTT CASNTISLTSGSGTGELFF
TRBJ2-7 TRBV7-8 TRBD2 once TGTGCCAGCAGCTTACCTAGCGGGAGGAGCTCCTACGAGCAGTACTTC CASSLPSGRSSYEQYF
TRBJ2-5 TRBV15 - - TGTGCCACCAGCAGTAGGACTTGGCGGGAGACCCAGTACTTC CATSSRTWRETQYF
TRBJ2-1 TRBV20-1 - - TGCAGTGCGACTCCCGGGATATTCCAGTTCTTC CSATPGIFQFF
TRBJ2-7 TRBV29-1 TRBD1 - TGCAGCGTTGAAGTTATGGGACAGGGTAACTACGAGCAGTACTTC CSVEVMGQGNYEQYF
TRBJ1-3 TRBV21-1 - - TGTGCCAGCAGCATCGTGACGGAGCTGTATTTT CASSIVTELYF
TRBJ2-7 TRBV5-1 TRBD2 - TGCGCCAGCAGCCCACGACTAGCTCCGCCCTACGAGCAGTACTTC CASSPRLAPPYEQYF
TRBJ2-7 TRBV7-9 - - TGTGCCAGCAGCTTGAGGGCGGACTCCTACGAGCAGTACTTC CASSLRADSYEQYF
TRBJ1-2 TRBV5-4 - - TGTGCCAGCAGCTTGAACAGGCCGGGCGGCTACACCTTC CASSLNRPGGYTF
TRBJ1-2 TRBV3-1/TRBV3-2 TRBD1 - TGTGCCAGCAGCCAAGGATTACAGGGGGCGGGTGGCTACACCTTC CASSQGLQGAGGYTF
TRBJ2-4 TRBV11-2 TRBD2 - TGTGCCCGCCGCCTCTGGGGGGGGGAGTTTCAGTACTTC CARRLWGGEFQYF